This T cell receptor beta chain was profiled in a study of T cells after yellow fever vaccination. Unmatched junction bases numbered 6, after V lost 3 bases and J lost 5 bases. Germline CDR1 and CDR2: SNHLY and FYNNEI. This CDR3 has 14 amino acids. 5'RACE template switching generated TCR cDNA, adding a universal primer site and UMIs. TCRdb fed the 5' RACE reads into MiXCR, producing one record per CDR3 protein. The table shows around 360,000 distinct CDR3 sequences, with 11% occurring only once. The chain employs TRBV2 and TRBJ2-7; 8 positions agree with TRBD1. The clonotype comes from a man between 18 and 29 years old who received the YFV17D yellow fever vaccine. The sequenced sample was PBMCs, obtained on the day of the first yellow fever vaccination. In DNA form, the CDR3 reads TGTGCCAGCAGTGAGCAGGGGGCGCAGGACGAGCAGTACGTC. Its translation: CASSEQGAQDEQYV.